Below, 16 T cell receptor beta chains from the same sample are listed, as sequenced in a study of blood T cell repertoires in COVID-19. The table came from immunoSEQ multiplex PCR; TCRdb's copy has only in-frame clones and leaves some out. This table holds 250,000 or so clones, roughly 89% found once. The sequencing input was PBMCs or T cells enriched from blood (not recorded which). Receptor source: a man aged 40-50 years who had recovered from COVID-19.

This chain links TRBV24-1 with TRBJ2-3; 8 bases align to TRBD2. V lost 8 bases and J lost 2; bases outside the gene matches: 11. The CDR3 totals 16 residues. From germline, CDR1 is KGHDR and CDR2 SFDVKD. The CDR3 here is CATTHRGGVHTDTQYF. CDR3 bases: TGTGCCACCACCCACCGGGGGGGGGTCCACACAGATACGCAGTATTTT.

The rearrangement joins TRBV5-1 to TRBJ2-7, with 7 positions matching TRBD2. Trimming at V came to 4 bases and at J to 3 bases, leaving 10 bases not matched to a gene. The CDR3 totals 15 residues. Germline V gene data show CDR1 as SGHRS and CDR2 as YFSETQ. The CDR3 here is CASSPAWEGGYEQYF. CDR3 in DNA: TGCGCCAGCAGCCCGGCCTGGGAGGGAGGCTACGAGCAGTACTTC.

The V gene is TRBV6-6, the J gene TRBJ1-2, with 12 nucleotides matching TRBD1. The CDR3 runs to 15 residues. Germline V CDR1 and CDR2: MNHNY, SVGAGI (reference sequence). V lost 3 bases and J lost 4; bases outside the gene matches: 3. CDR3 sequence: CASSYGTGGLYGYTF. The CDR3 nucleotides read TGTGCCAGCAGTTATGGGACAGGGGGCCTCTATGGCTACACCTTC.

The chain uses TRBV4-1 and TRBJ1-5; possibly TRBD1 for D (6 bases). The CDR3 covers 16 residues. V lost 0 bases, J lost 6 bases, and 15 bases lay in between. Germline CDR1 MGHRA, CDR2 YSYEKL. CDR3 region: CASSQDLDTGRQPQHF. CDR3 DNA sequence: TGCGCCAGCAGCCAAGATCTGGATACAGGGCGTCAGCCCCAGCATTTT.

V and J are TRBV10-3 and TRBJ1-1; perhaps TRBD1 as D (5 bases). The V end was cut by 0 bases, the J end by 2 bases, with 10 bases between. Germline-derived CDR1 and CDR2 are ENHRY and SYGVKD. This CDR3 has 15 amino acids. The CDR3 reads CAISESQGLNTEAFF. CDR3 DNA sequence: TGTGCCATCAGTGAGTCTCAGGGCCTTAACACTGAAGCTTTCTTT.

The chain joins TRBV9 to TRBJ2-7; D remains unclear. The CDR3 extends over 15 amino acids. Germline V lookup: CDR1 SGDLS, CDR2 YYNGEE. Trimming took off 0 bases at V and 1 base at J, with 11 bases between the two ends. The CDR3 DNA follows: TGTGCCAGCAGCGTAGGTACCTCGAGTTCCTACGAGCAGTACTTC. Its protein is CASSVGTSSSYEQYF.

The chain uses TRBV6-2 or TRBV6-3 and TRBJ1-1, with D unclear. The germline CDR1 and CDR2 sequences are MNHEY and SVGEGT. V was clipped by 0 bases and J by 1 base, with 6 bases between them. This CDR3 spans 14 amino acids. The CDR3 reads CASSYSAENTEAFF. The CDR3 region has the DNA TGTGCCAGCAGTTACTCGGCGGAGAACACTGAAGCTTTCTTT.

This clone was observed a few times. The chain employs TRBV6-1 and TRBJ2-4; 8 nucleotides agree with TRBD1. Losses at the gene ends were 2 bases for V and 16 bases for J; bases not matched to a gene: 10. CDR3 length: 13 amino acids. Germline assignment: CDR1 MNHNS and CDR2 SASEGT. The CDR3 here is CASSEIQQGGPYF. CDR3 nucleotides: TGTGCCAGCAGTGAAATACAACAGGGGGGACCCTACTTC.

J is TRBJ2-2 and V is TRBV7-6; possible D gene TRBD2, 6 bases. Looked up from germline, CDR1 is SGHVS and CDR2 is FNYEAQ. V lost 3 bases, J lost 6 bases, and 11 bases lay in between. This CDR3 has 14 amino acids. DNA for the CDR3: TGTGCCAGCAGCTTGTCGGGGGTGCCCGGGGAGCTGTTTTTT. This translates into CASSLSGVPGELFF.

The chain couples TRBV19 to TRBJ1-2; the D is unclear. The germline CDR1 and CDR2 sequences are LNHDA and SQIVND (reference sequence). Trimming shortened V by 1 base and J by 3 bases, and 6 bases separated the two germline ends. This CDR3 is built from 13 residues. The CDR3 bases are TGTGCCAGTAGTATAGGGCCTGACTATGGCTACACCTTC. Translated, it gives CASSIGPDYGYTF.

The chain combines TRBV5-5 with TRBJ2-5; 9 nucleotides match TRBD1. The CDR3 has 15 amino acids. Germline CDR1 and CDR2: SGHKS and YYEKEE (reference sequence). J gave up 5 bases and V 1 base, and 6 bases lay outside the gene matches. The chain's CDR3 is CASSLSDRGRETQYF. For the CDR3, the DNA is TGTGCCAGCAGCTTGTCGGACAGGGGCCGGGAGACCCAGTACTTC.

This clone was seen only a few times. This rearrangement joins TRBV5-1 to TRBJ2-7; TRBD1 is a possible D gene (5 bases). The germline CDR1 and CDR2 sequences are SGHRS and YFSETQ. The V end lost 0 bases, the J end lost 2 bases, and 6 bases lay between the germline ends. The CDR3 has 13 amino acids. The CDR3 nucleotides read TGCGCCAGCAGCTTGGAGGACACCTACGAGCAGTACTTC. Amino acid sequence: CASSLEDTYEQYF.

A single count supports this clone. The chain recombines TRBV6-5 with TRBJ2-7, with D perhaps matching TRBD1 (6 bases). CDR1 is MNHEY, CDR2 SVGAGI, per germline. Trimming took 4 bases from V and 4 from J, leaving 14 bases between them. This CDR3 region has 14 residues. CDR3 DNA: TGTGCCAGCAGTTTAGACAGGAGCTTATACGAGCAGTACTTC. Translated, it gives CASSLDRSLYEQYF.

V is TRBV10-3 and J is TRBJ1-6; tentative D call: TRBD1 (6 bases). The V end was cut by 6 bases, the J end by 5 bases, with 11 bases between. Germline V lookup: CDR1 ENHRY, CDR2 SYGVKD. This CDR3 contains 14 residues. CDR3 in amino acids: CAIRMDSDNSPLHF. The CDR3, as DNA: TGTGCCATCAGAATGGACAGTGATAATTCACCCCTCCACTTT.

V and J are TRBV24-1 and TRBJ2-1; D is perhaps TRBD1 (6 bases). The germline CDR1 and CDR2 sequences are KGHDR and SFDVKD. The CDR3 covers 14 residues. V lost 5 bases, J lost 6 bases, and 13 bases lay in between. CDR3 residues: CATSGPTGINEQFF. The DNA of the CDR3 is TGTGCCACCAGTGGACCTACAGGGATCAATGAGCAGTTCTTC.

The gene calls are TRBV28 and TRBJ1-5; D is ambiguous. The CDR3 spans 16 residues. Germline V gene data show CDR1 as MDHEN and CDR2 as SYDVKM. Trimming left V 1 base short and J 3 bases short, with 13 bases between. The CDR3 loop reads CASSLSLWSANQPQHF. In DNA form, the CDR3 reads TGTGCCAGCAGTTTATCGCTATGGAGCGCCAATCAGCCCCAGCATTTT.